A selection of T cell receptor beta chains follows, all from one sample in a study of blood T cell repertoires in COVID-19. Method: immunoSEQ multiplex PCR; TCRdb's copy keeps in-frame clones and lacks some. The sample lists 150,000 or so clones, around four fifths occurring once. Material: PBMCs or T cells enriched from blood (not recorded which). All receptors derive from a woman aged 55-70 years who had recovered from COVID-19. Both conserved end residues are part of each CDR3. The order of the fields is D gene, V gene, clone size, J gene, CDR3 length, CDR3 protein, CDR3 DNA. D genes are given only for firm matches. Clone size is not always given. Where it is, it says once, few, many or a class for expanded clones.

d_call: .; v_call: TRBV2; clone_size: .; j_call: TRBJ1-1; cdr3_length: 14; cdr3_aa: CASSGAGVRTEAFF; cdr3_nt: TGTGCCAGCAGCGGGGCGGGGGTGCGGACTGAAGCTTTCTTT
d_call: TRBD1; v_call: TRBV10-3; clone_size: .; j_call: TRBJ1-5; cdr3_length: 14; cdr3_aa: CAIGPQGVNQPQHF; cdr3_nt: TGTGCCATCGGCCCACAGGGGGTCAATCAGCCCCAGCATTTT
d_call: TRBD2; v_call: TRBV19; clone_size: many; j_call: TRBJ2-1; cdr3_length: 16; cdr3_aa: CASSIRAGGGYNEQFF; cdr3_nt: TGTGCCAGTAGTATTAGAGCGGGGGGAGGCTACAATGAGCAGTTCTTC
d_call: TRBD1; v_call: TRBV7-3; clone_size: once; j_call: TRBJ1-2; cdr3_length: 16; cdr3_aa: CASSANPGQGADGYTF; cdr3_nt: TGTGCCAGCAGCGCTAACCCCGGACAGGGGGCGGATGGCTACACCTTC
d_call: .; v_call: TRBV11-2; clone_size: few; j_call: TRBJ1-4; cdr3_length: 14; cdr3_aa: CASSLTGSGEKLFF; cdr3_nt: TGTGCCAGCAGCTTAACTGGGTCGGGGGAAAAACTGTTTTTT
d_call: .; v_call: TRBV19; clone_size: few; j_call: TRBJ1-2; cdr3_length: 15; cdr3_aa: CASSRGEGAGYGYTF; cdr3_nt: TGTGCCAGTAGTAGAGGAGAGGGCGCGGGCTATGGCTACACCTTC
d_call: TRBD1; v_call: TRBV6-5; clone_size: .; j_call: TRBJ1-5; cdr3_length: 15; cdr3_aa: CASRRGTGFNQPQHF; cdr3_nt: TGTGCCAGCCGCCGTGGGACAGGGTTCAATCAGCCCCAGCATTTT
d_call: TRBD2; v_call: TRBV30; clone_size: .; j_call: TRBJ2-1; cdr3_length: 14; cdr3_aa: CACTGTSGWSEQFF; cdr3_nt: TGTGCCTGCACCGGGACTAGCGGGTGGAGTGAGCAGTTCTTC
d_call: .; v_call: TRBV6-5; clone_size: few; j_call: TRBJ1-4; cdr3_length: 10; cdr3_aa: CASPSEKLFF; cdr3_nt: TGTGCCAGTCCCTCTGAAAAACTGTTTTTT
d_call: .; v_call: TRBV18; clone_size: .; j_call: TRBJ1-3; cdr3_length: 13; cdr3_aa: CASSPSRGYTIYF; cdr3_nt: TGTGCCAGCTCACCGAGCAGGGGTTACACCATATATTTT
d_call: .; v_call: TRBV6-5; clone_size: .; j_call: TRBJ1-1; cdr3_length: 11; cdr3_aa: CASGRDTEAFF; cdr3_nt: TGTGCCAGCGGGAGAGACACTGAAGCTTTCTTT
d_call: .; v_call: TRBV19; clone_size: once; j_call: TRBJ1-2; cdr3_length: 14; cdr3_aa: CASSNNRVWEGYTF; cdr3_nt: TGTGCCAGTAGTAACAACAGGGTTTGGGAAGGCTACACCTTC
d_call: .; v_call: TRBV11-2; clone_size: few; j_call: TRBJ1-1; cdr3_length: 14; cdr3_aa: CASGLIEGLAEAFF; cdr3_nt: TGTGCCAGCGGATTGATAGAAGGACTTGCTGAAGCTTTCTTT
d_call: .; v_call: TRBV2; clone_size: .; j_call: TRBJ2-5; cdr3_length: 10; cdr3_aa: CASRVQTQYF; cdr3_nt: TGTGCCAGCCGAGTCCAGACCCAGTACTTC
d_call: TRBD2; v_call: TRBV11-2; clone_size: .; j_call: TRBJ2-1; cdr3_length: 17; cdr3_aa: CASSTSLAGGPDNEQFF; cdr3_nt: TGTGCCAGCAGCACCTCTTTAGCGGGGGGGCCGGACAATGAGCAGTTCTTC
d_call: .; v_call: TRBV6-5; clone_size: few; j_call: TRBJ2-3; cdr3_length: 12; cdr3_aa: CASSSSTNTQYF; cdr3_nt: TGTGCCAGCAGTTCTAGTACTAATACGCAGTATTTT
d_call: .; v_call: TRBV7-9; clone_size: .; j_call: TRBJ2-7; cdr3_length: 16; cdr3_aa: CASSLDSRGRGYEQYF; cdr3_nt: TGTGCCAGCAGCTTAGATTCTAGGGGCAGGGGATACGAGCAGTACTTC
d_call: .; v_call: TRBV9; clone_size: few; j_call: TRBJ1-4; cdr3_length: 14; cdr3_aa: CASSVATGGEKLFF; cdr3_nt: TGTGCCAGCAGCGTAGCGACGGGGGGAGAAAAACTGTTTTTT
d_call: TRBD1; v_call: TRBV7-8; clone_size: .; j_call: TRBJ1-2; cdr3_length: 15; cdr3_aa: CASSLNRDRNYGYTF; cdr3_nt: TGTGCCAGCAGCTTAAATAGGGACAGGAACTATGGCTACACCTTC
d_call: .; v_call: TRBV5-1; clone_size: .; j_call: TRBJ2-5; cdr3_length: 14; cdr3_aa: CASSPNSGQETQYF; cdr3_nt: TGCGCCAGCAGCCCAAACTCAGGGCAAGAGACCCAGTACTTC
d_call: TRBD1; v_call: TRBV12-3/TRBV12-4; clone_size: .; j_call: TRBJ2-3; cdr3_length: 13; cdr3_aa: CASRTQGADTQYF; cdr3_nt: TGTGCCAGCAGGACTCAGGGGGCGGATACGCAGTATTTT
d_call: .; v_call: TRBV2; clone_size: .; j_call: TRBJ1-1; cdr3_length: 15; cdr3_aa: CASSEGPRVGTEAFF; cdr3_nt: TGTGCCAGCAGTGAGGGGCCCAGGGTGGGAACTGAAGCTTTCTTT
d_call: .; v_call: TRBV27; clone_size: .; j_call: TRBJ2-7; cdr3_length: 12; cdr3_aa: CASSLPSYEQYF; cdr3_nt: TGTGCCAGCAGCCTTCCCTCCTACGAGCAGTACTTC
d_call: .; v_call: TRBV28; clone_size: once; j_call: TRBJ2-2; cdr3_length: 15; cdr3_aa: CASSLGGPGTGELFF; cdr3_nt: TGTGCCAGCAGTTTGGGGGGTCCGGGCACCGGGGAGCTGTTTTTT
d_call: TRBD2; v_call: TRBV29-1; clone_size: .; j_call: TRBJ2-1; cdr3_length: 14; cdr3_aa: CSGQLAGGYNEQFF; cdr3_nt: TGCAGCGGGCAACTAGCGGGGGGATACAATGAGCAGTTCTTC
d_call: .; v_call: TRBV29-1; clone_size: .; j_call: TRBJ2-1; cdr3_length: 15; cdr3_aa: CSVKEGMSSYNEQFF; cdr3_nt: TGCAGCGTCAAGGAGGGTATGAGTTCCTACAATGAGCAGTTCTTC
d_call: .; v_call: TRBV11-2; clone_size: once; j_call: TRBJ2-7; cdr3_length: 13; cdr3_aa: CASSLGGLNEQYF; cdr3_nt: TGTGCCAGCAGCCTAGGCGGGTTAAACGAGCAGTACTTC
d_call: TRBD1; v_call: TRBV28; clone_size: .; j_call: TRBJ2-2; cdr3_length: 16; cdr3_aa: CASRPRDSTNTGELFF; cdr3_nt: TGTGCCAGCAGACCCCGGGACAGCACGAACACCGGGGAGCTGTTTTTT
d_call: .; v_call: TRBV11-2; clone_size: .; j_call: TRBJ2-1; cdr3_length: 16; cdr3_aa: CASSLNRDLIPGEQFF; cdr3_nt: TGTGCCAGCAGCTTGAACCGGGACTTAATCCCCGGGGAGCAGTTCTTC
d_call: .; v_call: TRBV10-3; clone_size: .; j_call: TRBJ2-1; cdr3_length: 14; cdr3_aa: CAISPNSGKNEQFF; cdr3_nt: TGTGCCATCAGCCCTAACAGCGGAAAGAATGAGCAGTTCTTC
d_call: TRBD1; v_call: TRBV5-1; clone_size: .; j_call: TRBJ1-1; cdr3_length: 16; cdr3_aa: CASSASTGAMNTEAFF; cdr3_nt: TGCGCCAGCAGCGCCTCGACAGGGGCCATGAACACTGAAGCTTTCTTT
d_call: TRBD2; v_call: TRBV2; clone_size: .; j_call: TRBJ2-7; cdr3_length: 16; cdr3_aa: CASSERRASGGYEQYF; cdr3_nt: TGTGCCAGCAGTGAACGGCGGGCTAGCGGTGGGTACGAGCAGTACTTC
d_call: .; v_call: TRBV6-5; clone_size: few; j_call: TRBJ1-5; cdr3_length: 13; cdr3_aa: CASDKGGVQPQHF; cdr3_nt: TGTGCCAGCGACAAGGGAGGGGTACAGCCCCAGCATTTT